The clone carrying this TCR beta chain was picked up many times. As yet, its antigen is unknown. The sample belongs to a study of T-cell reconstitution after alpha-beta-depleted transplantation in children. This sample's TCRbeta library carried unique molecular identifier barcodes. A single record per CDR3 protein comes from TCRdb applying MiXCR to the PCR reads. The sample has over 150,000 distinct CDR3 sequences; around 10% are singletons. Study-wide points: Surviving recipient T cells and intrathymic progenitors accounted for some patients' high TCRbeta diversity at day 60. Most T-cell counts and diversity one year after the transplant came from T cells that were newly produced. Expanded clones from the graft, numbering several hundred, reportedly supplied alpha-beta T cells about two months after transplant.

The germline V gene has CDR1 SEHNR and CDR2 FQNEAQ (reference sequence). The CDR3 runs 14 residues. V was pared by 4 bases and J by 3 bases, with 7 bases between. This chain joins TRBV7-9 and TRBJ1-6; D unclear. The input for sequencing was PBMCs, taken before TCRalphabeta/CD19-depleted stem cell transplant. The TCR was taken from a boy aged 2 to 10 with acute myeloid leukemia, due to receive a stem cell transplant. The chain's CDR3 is CASSSSDYNSPLHF. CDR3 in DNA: TGTGCCAGCAGCTCTTCCGACTATAATTCACCCCTCCACTTT.